One sample yielded the 20 T cell receptor beta chains listed below, sequenced in a study of T cells in Graves' hyperthyroidism and ophthalmopathy. Authors of the study amplified TCR beta CDR3 regions from RNA transcripts. TCR CDR3 regions were first amplified by RT-PCR with HTBI primers. TCRdb redid the calling of the multiplex PCR reads with MiXCR, one entry per CDR3 protein. The table lists under 70,000 distinct CDR3 sequences, approximately 53% of them singletons, with more than 3% in the top ten. Input material: blood. The receptors shown here come from a woman aged 55-69 years with Graves' ophthalmopathy.

The sample holds many counts of this clonotype. The V call is TRBV4-3, the J call TRBJ1-3; perhaps TRBD1 as D (5 bases). The V end lost 0 bases, the J end lost 0 bases, and 15 bases lay between the germline ends. In germline, CDR1 is LGHNA, CDR2 YSLEER. The CDR3 extends over 18 amino acids. The CDR3 DNA follows: TGCGCCAGCAGCCAAGAAGGGACGGGGGGGATCTCTGGAAACACCATATATTTT. Translating it yields CASSQEGTGGISGNTIYF.

The rearrangement joins TRBV28 to TRBJ2-2, with D uncertain. In germline, CDR1 is MDHEN, CDR2 SYDVKM. V was clipped by 8 bases and J by 8 bases, with 3 bases between them. This CDR3 has 9 amino acids. The CDR3 protein is CASLGELFF. In nucleotides, the CDR3 is TGTGCCAGCCTTGGGGAGCTGTTTTTT.

This clonotype was observed at least ten times. This may be a read error, as it is one base from a much larger clone. V gene TRBV12-3 or TRBV12-4 combines with J gene TRBJ2-7; D is possibly TRBD2 (5 bases). This CDR3 is built from 13 residues. V was trimmed by 3 bases and J by 2 bases, leaving 8 bases between them. The CDR3 protein is CASSFGEAYEQYF. The CDR3 region has the DNA TGTGCCAGCAGTTTCGGGGAAGCCTACGAGCAGTACTTC.

This clonotype appeared many times. The chain has TRBV27 and TRBJ1-2; 9 bases map to TRBD1. V shed 5 bases, J shed 5 bases, and the junction held 3 bases outside the gene matches. This CDR3 has 13 residues. Germline CDR1 reads MNHEY; CDR2 reads SMNVEV (reference sequence). CDR3 loop: CASSHGTGYGYTF. DNA of the CDR3: TGTGCCAGCAGTCACGGGACAGGGTATGGCTACACCTTC.

This clonotype was seen ten or more times. The CDR3 DNA sequence: TGTGCCAGCAGCTTAGATACAGGGAACTATGGCTACACCTTC. It specifies CASSLDTGNYGYTF. The chain recombines TRBV11-2 with TRBJ1-2; perhaps TRBD1 as D (6 bases). CDR3 length: 14 amino acids. Germline CDR1 reads SGHAT; CDR2 reads FQNNGV. The ends were cut back, 0 bases at V and 2 bases at J, with 7 bases in the middle.

This clonotype was counted ten times or more. The rearrangement links TRBV19 to TRBJ2-1; 7 bases are a match to TRBD2. The V and J ends lost 3 bases and 6 bases, in that order; junction bases with no gene match: 5. The CDR3 is 14 residues long. Per the germline V gene, CDR1 is LNHDA and CDR2 is SQIVND (reference sequence). Written as DNA, the CDR3 is TGTGCCAGTAGTATGGCCGGGAGGTCCAATGAGCAGTTCTTC. Residues: CASSMAGRSNEQFF.

J is TRBJ2-1 and V is TRBV24-1, with 13 bases aligning to TRBD2. The junction had 14 bases not matched to a gene; V was cut back by 7 bases and J by 15 bases. From germline, CDR1 is KGHDR and CDR2 SFDVKD. The length of the CDR3 is 15 residues. CDR3 sequence reads: CATSSGTSGAEWRFF. CDR3 DNA: TGTGCCACCAGCTCCGGGACTAGCGGGGCCGAATGGCGGTTCTTC.

V gene TRBV10-3 combines with J gene TRBJ2-1; perhaps TRBD2 as D (7 bases). In germline, CDR1 is ENHRY, CDR2 SYGVKD. V lost 0 bases and J 8 bases, leaving 26 bases between the germline ends. The CDR3 totals 19 residues. CDR3 DNA sequence: TGTGCCATCAGTGAGTCGTTAGGACTAGGGGGGGGAGAGGTAGATGAGCAGTTCTTC. Amino acid sequence: CAISESLGLGGGEVDEQFF.

V gene TRBV6-2 or TRBV6-3 combines with J gene TRBJ2-7, with 12 bases lining up with TRBD2. The CDR3 contains 15 residues. Per the germline V gene, CDR1 is MNHEY and CDR2 is SVGEGT. Unmatched junction bases numbered 7, after V lost 8 bases and J lost 2 bases. The CDR3: CASEASGRAPYEQYF. The CDR3 coding sequence is TGTGCCAGCGAAGCTAGCGGGAGGGCCCCCTACGAGCAGTACTTC.

In its sample, this clonotype was seen many times. The chain combines TRBV5-1 with TRBJ2-5, with D tentatively TRBD1 (5 bases). CDR1 is SGHRS and CDR2 is YFSETQ in the germline V gene. V was trimmed by 0 bases and J by 1 base, leaving 10 bases between them. The CDR3 is 15 residues long. The CDR3 DNA is TGCGCCAGCAGCTTGGTCCAGGGCCCCCAAGAGACCCAGTACTTC. It encodes CASSLVQGPQETQYF.

The V gene is TRBV19, the J gene TRBJ1-1; 11 bases agree with TRBD1. The J segment lost 4 bases and the V segment lost 4 bases, leaving 5 bases of the junction unmatched. CDR3 length equals 15 residues. Germline V CDR1 and CDR2: LNHDA, SQIVND (reference sequence). The CDR3 sequence is CASSTGQGDVTEAFF. As DNA, the CDR3 is TGTGCCAGTAGTACGGGACAGGGGGATGTCACTGAAGCTTTCTTT. Using reference TRBV19 and TRBJ1-1 for the parts outside the CDR3, the full variable domain is DGGITQSPKYLFRKEGQNVTLSCEQNLNHDAMYWYRQDPGQGLRLIYYSQIVNDFQKGDIAEGYSVSREKKESFPLTVTSAQKNPTAFYLCASSTGQGDVTEAFFGQGTRLTVV.

The J gene is TRBJ1-1, the V gene TRBV7-9; D unclear. Trimming removed 3 bases from V and 3 bases from J, with 14 bases in between. Germline CDR1 is SEHNR and CDR2 is FQNEAQ (reference sequence). The CDR3 is 15 amino acids. CDR3 loop: CASSLNPGWDTEAFF. The CDR3 DNA follows: TGTGCCAGCAGCTTGAATCCGGGTTGGGACACTGAAGCTTTCTTT.

J is TRBJ2-7 and V is TRBV20-1; 10 nucleotides align to TRBD2. The V gene end was trimmed by 0 bases and the J gene end by 9 bases; junction bases not matched to a gene: 5. CDR3 length: 13 amino acids. Germline V gene lookup returns CDR1 DFQATT and CDR2 SNEGSKA (reference sequence). In DNA form, the CDR3 reads TGCAGTGCTAGAGATCTGGGACTAGCGAGGCAGTACTTC. This translates into CSARDLGLARQYF.

This clonotype came up many times. The rearrangement uses TRBV20-1 and TRBJ2-7, with D unclear. Germline V gives CDR1 DFQATT, CDR2 SNEGSKA (reference sequence). Trimming shortened V by 3 bases and J by 0 bases, and 9 bases separated the two germline ends. The CDR3 totals 13 residues. CDR3 bases: TGCAGTGCTAGTTCCGGGCGCTCCTACGAGCAGTACTTC. Translated, it gives CSASSGRSYEQYF.

The chain joins TRBV5-1 to TRBJ1-1; possible D gene TRBD1, 6 bases. Trimming pared 1 base from V and 1 base from J, leaving 8 bases between. The CDR3 extends over 14 amino acids. The V gene's germline CDR1 is SGHRS and CDR2 YFSETQ. The CDR3, as DNA: TGCGCCAGCAGCTTGAGGGGGGGGAACACTGAAGCTTTCTTT. Its protein product is CASSLRGGNTEAFF.

The chain joins TRBV15 to TRBJ2-2; D is unresolved. Looked up from germline, CDR1 is LNHNV and CDR2 is YYDKDF (reference sequence). With 3 bases removed from V and 5 bases from J, the gap between germline ends came to 7 bases. This CDR3 has 13 residues. This CDR3 reads CATSSLLTGELFF. For the CDR3, the DNA is TGTGCCACCAGCAGCCTATTGACCGGGGAGCTGTTTTTT.

The J gene is TRBJ1-5, the V gene TRBV5-1, with 11 bases that match TRBD1. Germline assignment: CDR1 SGHRS and CDR2 YFSETQ. The CDR3 contains 17 residues. The V segment lost 4 bases and the J segment 0 bases; nucleotides outside the gene matches: 6. The CDR3 sequence is CASSGTGGPYSNQPQHF. Here the CDR3 DNA reads TGCGCCAGCAGCGGGACAGGGGGGCCATATAGCAATCAGCCCCAGCATTTT.

This clonotype was counted at least ten times. This chain joins TRBV11-2 and TRBJ1-5; 10 bases match TRBD1. Per the germline V gene, CDR1 is SGHAT and CDR2 is FQNNGV. The CDR3 is 17 amino acids. V lost 7 bases, J lost 4 bases, and 13 bases stayed unmatched. The CDR3 loop reads CASTLRLPGQGNQPQHF. CDR3 sequence (DNA): TGTGCCAGCACCCTAAGACTCCCGGGACAGGGGAATCAGCCCCAGCATTTT.

This clonotype was observed at least ten times. The CDR3 loop is CSAPGTSTDTQYF. The DNA for the CDR3 is TGCAGTGCCCCCGGGACTAGCACAGATACGCAGTATTTT. The V and J genes are TRBV20-1 and TRBJ2-3; maybe TRBD2 (6 bases). Germline values: CDR1 DFQATT, CDR2 SNEGSKA (reference sequence). The CDR3 extends over 13 amino acids. V gave up 6 bases and J gave up 0 bases, with 10 bases separating them.

The chain has TRBV15 and TRBJ2-7; 8 bases line up with TRBD2. This CDR3 is built from 14 residues. The germline CDR1 and CDR2 sequences are LNHNV and YYDKDF (reference sequence). J lost 4 bases, V lost 1 base, and 3 bases had no gene match. CDR3 in amino acids: CATSRVAGGYEQYF. CDR3 DNA sequence: TGTGCCACCAGCAGAGTCGCGGGGGGATACGAGCAGTACTTC.